This T cell receptor beta chain was recorded in a study of blood T cell repertoires in COVID-19. Overall study context: Whether acute or convalescent, the COVID-19 samples came from the United States, Italy and Spain. PBMCs, B-cell-depleted T cells, or T cells provided the cDNA or gDNA that made up the material.

In the authors' methods: Reference gene primers were amplified, and this amplification served to estimate nucleated cell counts. Libraries were prepared by immunoSEQ multiplex PCR; TCRdb keeps only in-frame clonotypes and omits some of them. From that table come the V and J calls and clone size; the DNA was used to work out D and trimming. The sample carries 95,000 to 150,000 clones, over 65% recorded once. Germline V gene lookup returns CDR1 MDHEN and CDR2 SYDVKM. The CDR3 spans 15 residues. The V gene lost 6 bases and the J gene lost 6 bases, with 21 bases spanning the gap. The V gene is TRBV28, the J gene TRBJ2-7, with D maybe TRBD2 (6 bases). Sequencing used peripheral blood. This TCR was sampled from a man aged 55 to 70 with acute or convalescent COVID-19. The CDR3 DNA follows: TGTGCCAGCAGCACTCGGGACTCCCCGAGTTCCGAGCAGTACTTC. Its protein is CASSTRDSPSSEQYF.